Below, 20 T cell receptor beta chains from the same sample are listed, as sequenced in a study of blood T cell repertoires in COVID-19. The assay was immunoSEQ multiplex PCR, and TCRdb's table has in-frame clones only and misses some. There are around 63,000 clones in the sample; approximately 77% occur only once, and approximately 4.8% lies in the top ten. The material sequenced was peripheral blood. The receptor source for this set is a woman in her 70s with COVID-19, enrolled during active disease.

The chain carries TRBV11-2 and TRBJ1-4; a possible D gene is TRBD1 (6 bases). The V gene's germline CDR1 is SGHAT and CDR2 FQNNGV. V shed 7 bases and J shed 0 bases, with 18 bases lying between them. CDR3 size: 17 residues. The CDR3 loop is CASTREGGHATNEKLFF. CDR3 coding DNA: TGTGCCAGCACCCGGGAGGGGGGGCACGCAACTAATGAAAAACTGTTTTTT.

CDR3 residues: CASLGEYQETQYF. CDR3 bases: TGTGCCAGCCTGGGCGAGTACCAAGAGACCCAGTACTTC. V gene TRBV2 combines with J gene TRBJ2-5; D is unresolved. The CDR3 covers 13 residues. Germline CDR1 SNHLY, CDR2 FYNNEI. Trimming pared 8 bases from V and 0 bases from J, leaving 10 bases between.

This clone was picked up a small number of times. The genes are TRBV7-9 and TRBJ2-1, with 8 bases matching TRBD1. The germline CDR1 and CDR2 sequences are SEHNR and FQNEAQ (reference sequence). The CDR3 is 12 residues long. CDR3 region: CGVQGAVGEQFF. CDR3 DNA sequence: TGTGGCGTGCAGGGGGCCGTCGGTGAGCAGTTCTTC.

The J gene is TRBJ1-2, the V gene TRBV12-3 or TRBV12-4; weak D call: TRBD1 (6 bases). The length of the CDR3 is 13 residues. V lost 5 bases to trimming and J lost 4 bases, with 11 bases between them. CDR3 DNA sequence: TGTGCCAGCAGTCCCCAGGGGATCTATGGCTACACCTTC. This encodes CASSPQGIYGYTF.

The chain recombines TRBV2 with TRBJ1-2; the D gene is possibly TRBD1 (5 bases). The ends were cut back, 7 bases at V and 4 bases at J, with 13 bases in the middle. The CDR3 runs 13 residues. Looked up from germline, CDR1 is SNHLY and CDR2 is FYNNEI. This CDR3 reads CASTDSFSYGYTF. In DNA, the CDR3 is TGTGCCAGCACCGACAGCTTTTCCTATGGCTACACCTTC.

This clone came up once. The chain links TRBV7-3 to TRBJ2-3; D gene unclear. Deletions cut 0 bases from V and 5 bases from J, with 21 bases between. The germline V gene has CDR1 SGHTA and CDR2 FQGTGA. This CDR3 is 18 amino acids long. The CDR3 spells CASSLTFSLKAPGDTQYF. The CDR3 coding sequence is TGTGCCAGCAGCTTAACGTTTTCTTTAAAGGCCCCGGGAGATACGCAGTATTTT. The full variable domain, its missing parts supplied by reference TRBV7-3 and TRBJ2-3, is GAGVSQTPSNKVTEKGKYVELRCDPISGHTALYWYRQSLGQGPEFLIYFQGTGAADDSGLPNDRFFAVRPEGSVSTLKIQRTERGDSAVYLCASSLTFSLKAPGDTQYFGPGTRLTVL.

This sequence joins TRBV28 and TRBJ2-1, with D possibly TRBD1 on 6 matching bases. Trimming pared 5 bases from V and 8 bases from J, leaving 13 bases between. The germline gives CDR1 MDHEN, CDR2 SYDVKM. The CDR3 consists of 13 residues. CDR3 protein: CASSPDRFHEQFF. The CDR3 bases are TGTGCCAGCAGTCCTGACAGGTTCCATGAGCAGTTCTTC.

The rearrangement joins TRBV24-1 to TRBJ2-7, with TRBD2 matching 11 bases. J gave up 7 bases and V 3 bases, and 10 bases lay outside the gene matches. The length of the CDR3 is 16 residues. Germline V lookup: CDR1 KGHDR, CDR2 SFDVKD. The CDR3 nucleotides are TGTGCCACCAGTGATCCAACTAGCGGGAGCCTGTGGGAGCAGTACGTC. The encoded protein is CATSDPTSGSLWEQYV.

The gene calls are TRBV5-4 and TRBJ1-1; tentative D call: TRBD1 (6 bases). The CDR3 covers 16 residues. Germline CDR1 SGHNT, CDR2 YYREEE (reference sequence). The V gene lost 0 bases and the J gene lost 0 bases, with 12 bases spanning the gap. CDR3 protein: CASSLGGRGMNTEAFF. The CDR3 region has the DNA TGTGCCAGCAGCTTGGGGGGCAGGGGAATGAACACTGAAGCTTTCTTT.

The J gene is TRBJ2-1, the V gene TRBV25-1; perhaps TRBD2 as D (5 bases). The CDR3 spans 18 residues. Trimming stripped 3 bases from V and 0 bases from J, with 18 bases between. Germline V CDR1 and CDR2: MGHDK, SYGVNS. CDR3 coding DNA: TGTGCCAGCAGTGACCCACGGAGAGGGCCCAGCTCCTACAATGAGCAGTTCTTC. This gives the protein CASSDPRRGPSSYNEQFF. The full variable domain, with the rest looked up from reference TRBV25-1 and TRBJ2-1, is EADIYQTPRYLVIGTGKKITLECSQTMGHDKMYWYQQDPGMELHLIHYSYGVNSTEKGDLSSESTVSRIRTEHFPLTLESARPSHTSQYLCASSDPRRGPSSYNEQFFGPGTRLTVL.

The rearrangement joins TRBV6-4 to TRBJ2-3; 14 bases match TRBD2. CDR1 and CDR2 from the germline V gene are MRHNA and SNTAGT. Unmatched junction bases numbered 5, after V lost 8 bases and J lost 4 bases. The CDR3 is made up of 15 amino acids. DNA of the CDR3: TGTGCCAGCGCCGGGACTAGCGGGGGTGCAGATACGCAGTATTTT. Translating it yields CASAGTSGGADTQYF.

This chain connects TRBV24-1 to TRBJ2-3; TRBD1 matches at 7 bases. The V and J ends lost 3 bases and 6 bases, in that order; junction bases with no gene match: 11. The length of the CDR3 is 16 residues. Germline V CDR1 and CDR2: KGHDR, SFDVKD. Here the CDR3 DNA reads TGTGCCACCAGTGATCCACGGGACAGCACTCATGATACGCAGTATTTT. It specifies CATSDPRDSTHDTQYF.

This clone has only a few counts. The chain recombines TRBV7-2 with TRBJ2-3; D ambiguous. The CDR3 runs 15 residues. Germline-derived CDR1 and CDR2 are SGHTA and FQGNSA. Trimming removed 6 bases at V and 2 bases at J, with 15 bases between. The CDR3: CASSQRVPPTDTQYF. The CDR3 DNA reads as TGTGCCAGCAGTCAAAGAGTCCCCCCCACAGATACGCAGTATTTT.

The genes are TRBV29-1 and TRBJ1-1; 8 bases match TRBD1. Germline loops: CDR1 SQVTM, CDR2 ANQGSEA. V lost 5 bases and J lost 4; bases outside the gene matches: 9. The CDR3 loop spans 14 amino acids. CDR3 region: CSVPGQGGGTEAFF. The CDR3 coding sequence is TGCAGCGTTCCCGGACAGGGTGGAGGCACTGAAGCTTTCTTT.

The rearrangement joins TRBV12-2 to TRBJ2-2; the table's D call, TRBD1, was not checked against the DNA. TRBV12-2 is tagged as a pseudogene. The CDR3 is 17 amino acids. The DNA for the CDR3 is TGTGCAAGTCGCTTGTTTATATCGCAGGGAAACACCGGGGAGCTGTTTTTT. This codes for CASRLFISQGNTGELFF.

This clone was counted a single time. The rearrangement uses TRBV7-9 and TRBJ2-6; no reliable D call. This CDR3 has 15 amino acids. The V end was cut by 1 base, the J end by 0 bases, with 4 bases between. Germline CDR1 is SEHNR and CDR2 is FQNEAQ (reference sequence). This chain's CDR3 is CASSLGISGANVLTF. CDR3 bases: TGTGCCAGCAGCTTAGGTATCTCTGGGGCCAACGTCCTGACTTTC.

The V and J genes are TRBV3-1 (or the pseudogene TRBV3-2) and TRBJ2-5; 11 nucleotides line up with TRBD2. Germline CDR1 is LGHDT and CDR2 is YNNKEL (reference sequence). The length of the CDR3 is 14 residues. The trim removed 3 bases at V and 5 bases at J, leaving 2 bases unmatched. CDR3 protein: CASSQGTSGETQYF. The CDR3 DNA follows: TGTGCCAGCAGCCAGGGGACTAGCGGCGAGACCCAGTACTTC.

This clone has only a few counts. This chain uses TRBV20-1 with TRBJ2-3; D gene uncertain. The V and J ends lost 6 bases and 4 bases respectively, with 8 bases between them. Per germline, CDR1 DFQATT and CDR2 SNEGSKA (reference sequence). The CDR3 contains 11 residues. CDR3 region: CSATTADTQYF. The CDR3 coding sequence is TGCAGTGCAACAACAGCAGATACGCAGTATTTT.

This chain uses TRBV14 with TRBJ2-3, with no clear D. V was clipped by 7 bases and J by 1 base, with 12 bases between them. The CDR3 has 14 amino acids. Looked up from germline, CDR1 is SGHDN and CDR2 is FVKESK. The CDR3, as DNA: TGTGCCAGCACTTCCGGCGGAGGCACAGATACGCAGTATTTT. Translating it yields CASTSGGGTDTQYF.

This chain joins TRBV4-3 and TRBJ2-2; TRBD2 matches 10 bases. Germline CDR1 reads LGHNA; CDR2 reads YSLEER. Trimming removed 4 bases from V and 1 base from J; junction bases left unmatched: 3. The CDR3 runs to 16 residues. The CDR3 DNA sequence: TGCGCCAGCAGCCCGCGGACTAGCGGGAACACCGGGGAGCTGTTTTTT. Residues: CASSPRTSGNTGELFF.